The present TCR beta chain was sequenced within a study of cytomegalovirus exposure and HLA in healthy donors. Primers included in the PCR were 60 Vbeta and 13 Jbeta primers. Study processing details: As a later analysis found, there were 70 million to 100 million unique TCR beta chains, of which roughly 11 million were shared. Assay used: immunoSEQ multiplex PCR; TCRdb lists only in-frame clones, some missing. V, J and clone size reflect that table, while D and trimming were determined from the DNA. The repertoire consists of 150,000 to 200,000 clones, with around 83% occurring once and the leading ten covering 1.1%. Trimming cost V 1 base and J 4 bases, with 16 bases left between them. The CDR3 sequence is 16 residues long. Germline V gene sequence: CDR1 SGHAT, CDR2 FQNNGV.

This TCR was sampled from a woman in her 40s in good health and CMV-seronegative. Sequencing was done on a sample of PBMCs. The rearrangement uses TRBV11-2 and TRBJ1-2; D is uncertain. The CDR3 DNA reads as TGTGCCAGCAGCTTAGTTCCATCCGACACAGCCTATGGCTACACCTTC. It codes for CASSLVPSDTAYGYTF.